This is a list of T cell receptor beta chains from one sample in a study of cytomegalovirus exposure and HLA in healthy donors. Only in-frame clones appear in the TCRdb table, and some are missing; sequencing was by immunoSEQ multiplex PCR. Here the sample spans roughly 100,000 clones, 70% to 80% being singletons. The material sequenced was PBMCs. The receptors were sampled from a male donor in good health and CMV-seropositive. The CDR3 runs from the conserved cysteine through the conserved F or W. A D gene is named only where the DNA matches it firmly. Clone size is shown for a subset of rows, as once, few, many or a class of expanded clone.

j_call clone_size v_call d_call cdr3_nt cdr3_aa
TRBJ2-7 . TRBV18 . TGTGCCAGCTCACCCGTAGCGGAGACCTCCTACGAGCAGTACTTC CASSPVAETSYEQYF
TRBJ2-1 . TRBV15 . TGTGCCACCAGCAGAGATCGAGGGGGAACAGCGAACAATGAGCAGTTCTTC CATSRDRGGTANNEQFF
TRBJ2-5 . TRBV6-5 TRBD1 TGTGCCAGCAGCACGACAGGGCGAGGTTCGTGGACCCAGTACTTC CASSTTGRGSWTQYF
TRBJ2-2 . TRBV4-2 . TGTGCCAGCAGCCCGACGACTGGATCCATCACCGGGGAGCTGTTTTTT CASSPTTGSITGELFF
TRBJ2-5 . TRBV12-5 . TGTGCTAGTGGTTCCTCATCTCATCAGGGATACTTC CASGSSSHQGYF
TRBJ1-1 . TRBV28 TRBD1 TGTGCCAGCAGCTCGGGACAGGCAGAAGCTTTCTTT CASSSGQAEAFF
TRBJ2-2 . TRBV11-3 TRBD1 TGTGCCAGCAGCTTGTGGACAGGTGGGAACACCGGGGAGCTGTTTTTT CASSLWTGGNTGELFF
TRBJ1-1 . TRBV5-6 . TGTGCCAGCAGCTTGGGGCGCGGGGCTGAAGCTTTCTTT CASSLGRGAEAFF
TRBJ2-7 . TRBV7-2 . TGTGCCAGCAGCTTGGTCGGTAGACAGGCCTACGAGCAGTACTTC CASSLVGRQAYEQYF
TRBJ2-3 . TRBV5-1 . TGCGCCAGCAGCTTGGCGGGACACTCCCAAGATACGCAGTATTTT CASSLAGHSQDTQYF
TRBJ2-1 . TRBV19 . TGTGCCAGTAGTATACGGAATAGGGGCAACGATGAGCAGTTCTTC CASSIRNRGNDEQFF
TRBJ2-5 few TRBV29-1 . TGCAGCGGTGTTACAGGCCTCGGGGAGACCCAGTACTTC CSGVTGLGETQYF
TRBJ2-7 . TRBV7-3 TRBD2 TGTGCCAGCAGCTTCCTAGCGGGAGACACCTACGAGCAGTACTTC CASSFLAGDTYEQYF
TRBJ2-7 . TRBV18 . TGTGCCAGCTCACCAGGCAGGGCGCATCCCTACGAGCAGTACTTC CASSPGRAHPYEQYF
TRBJ1-3 . TRBV5-8 TRBD1 TGTGCCAGCAGCCGGGACAGGGGGCTTCGTTTTTCTGGAAACACCATATATTTT CASSRDRGLRFSGNTIYF
TRBJ1-4 . TRBV28 . TGTGCCAGCAGTGGACAGCCCGGAGGTAGGGAAAAACTGTTTTTT CASSGQPGGREKLFF
TRBJ2-3 . TRBV19 TRBD2 TGTGCCAGTAGTATTGCGGGACTAGCGACCATCAGAGATACGCAGTATTTT CASSIAGLATIRDTQYF
TRBJ2-7 . TRBV5-6 . TGTGCCAGCAGCTTGGGGGCGCTAGCTCCATTTGCGGAGCAGTACTTC CASSLGALAPFAEQYF
TRBJ2-2 . TRBV19 TRBD2 TGTGCCATTAATAGCGGGATTGGAACCGGGGAGCTGTTTTTT CAINSGIGTGELFF
TRBJ1-2 . TRBV29-1 . TGCAGCGTTGAATCTCCGGGGGGTGGCTACACCTTC CSVESPGGGYTF
TRBJ1-5 . TRBV28 TRBD1 TGTGCCACCCAGGGGGATTATCAGCCCCAGCATTTT CATQGDYQPQHF
TRBJ2-3 . TRBV18 TRBD2 TGTGCCAGCTCTCCGGGACTAGCGGGAGGAGGTACGCAGTATTTT CASSPGLAGGGTQYF
TRBJ2-5 . TRBV7-2 TRBD1 TGTGCCAGCAGCCTGGGACAGGCGACAGAGACCCAGTACTTC CASSLGQATETQYF
TRBJ2-5 few TRBV4-3 . TGCGCCAGCAGCCAAGATACAGGGCCACTGGGTTTAGGGGCCCGAGAGACCCAGTACTTC CASSQDTGPLGLGARETQYF
TRBJ2-2 . TRBV7-3 TRBD1 TGTGCCAGCAGCCTACGGACAGGGATGGACGGGGAGCTGTTTTTT CASSLRTGMDGELFF
TRBJ2-7 . TRBV19 TRBD1 TGTGCCAGTAGTATCGGACAGGGGAGGGAGCAGTACTTC CASSIGQGREQYF
TRBJ2-1 . TRBV7-6 . TGTGCCAGCAGCTTAGACGCGGGTTCCGCGCAGTTCTTC CASSLDAGSAQFF
TRBJ2-7 . TRBV5-6 TRBD2 TGTGCCAGCAGCTTGGCCTTGAAACTAGCGGGAGTGGATGAGCAGTACTTC CASSLALKLAGVDEQYF
TRBJ2-7 . TRBV30 . TGTGCCTGGAGTTCCGGGACTCGCGAGCAGTACTTC CAWSSGTREQYF
TRBJ2-5 once TRBV7-9 . TGTGCCAGCAGCCTCCAGGGAAACCCAGAGACCCAGTACTTC CASSLQGNPETQYF
TRBJ1-2 . TRBV14 . TGTGCCAGCAGCCGTCAAGGAACAGCCGACCTGAACTATGGCTACACCTTC CASSRQGTADLNYGYTF
TRBJ2-7 . TRBV7-9 TRBD1 TGTGCCACCGGGACAGGGGGGAATTACGAGCAGTACTTC CATGTGGNYEQYF
TRBJ2-5 . TRBV5-1 TRBD1 TGCGCCAGCAGCGTGACAGGGGGACTGGAGACCCAGTACTTC CASSVTGGLETQYF
TRBJ1-1 . TRBV29-1 TRBD1 TGCAGCGTTGTGGATGGACAGGCGAGACTCACTGAAGCTTTCTTT CSVVDGQARLTEAFF
TRBJ1-2 few TRBV15 . TGTGCCACCAGCAGCGCTAGGTGGGGCAGGGCGAACTATGGCTACACCTTC CATSSARWGRANYGYTF
TRBJ2-3 . TRBV7-9 . TGTGCCAGCAGCCGCGGAGGGGTTGGAGATACGCAGTATTTT CASSRGGVGDTQYF
TRBJ1-1 . TRBV5-6 . TGTGCCAGCAGCTTGGGGCAGAAGAACACTGAAGCTTTCTTT CASSLGQKNTEAFF
TRBJ2-5 . TRBV7-2 . TGTGCCAGCAGCTTAGCGGCGGGGGAGACCCAGTACTTC CASSLAAGETQYF
TRBJ2-3 . TRBV19 . TGTGCCAGTAGGGCTCGGTCGGAGGGATCAGATACGCAGTATTTT CASRARSEGSDTQYF
TRBJ2-3 . TRBV7-8 TRBD2 TGTGCCAGCAGCTCCTCCCTAGCGGGAGGGCACACAGATACGCAGTATTTT CASSSSLAGGHTDTQYF
TRBJ1-6 . TRBV7-9 . TGTGCCAGCAGCTTGTCGGGTTCCAATTCACCCCTCCACTTT CASSLSGSNSPLHF
TRBJ2-1 few TRBV5-4 . TGTGCCAGCAGCTTGGGACACAACAATGAGCAGTTCTTC CASSLGHNNEQFF
TRBJ2-7 . TRBV5-5 . TGTGCCAGCAGCTTATTGCGGCAGCTTTCCTACGAGCAGTACTTC CASSLLRQLSYEQYF
TRBJ2-2 . TRBV30 . TGTGCCTCCGGGACCGGGGAGCTGTTTTTT CASGTGELFF
TRBJ1-2 . TRBV4-3 . TGCGCCAGCAGCCGATACAGGGAAGGGGGCTACACCTTC CASSRYREGGYTF
TRBJ2-1 . TRBV29-1 TRBD1 TGCAGCGTGCGCGGGGCGGGACAGGGGGCGCGGAATGAGCAGTTCTTC CSVRGAGQGARNEQFF
TRBJ2-3 once TRBV7-9 TRBD2 TGTGCCAGCAGCTCGATAGCGGGAGGCTTCACAGATACGCAGTATTTT CASSSIAGGFTDTQYF
TRBJ1-1 . TRBV6-5 . TGTGCCACCCGTCGTGGCGGGTATTCTGAAGCTTTCTTT CATRRGGYSEAFF
TRBJ1-1 . TRBV9 . TGTGCCAGCAGCGTAGTACAGGACCACACTGAAGCTTTCTTT CASSVVQDHTEAFF
TRBJ1-2 . TRBV19 TRBD1 TGTGCCAGTAGTGGCGGGGACAGGGGATCGTATGGCTACACCTTC CASSGGDRGSYGYTF
TRBJ2-1 . TRBV2 TRBD2 TGTGCCAGCAGGCCTGGGACTAGCGGACTTCTCAGGAATGAGCAGTTCTTC CASRPGTSGLLRNEQFF
TRBJ1-5 . TRBV25-1 . TGTGCCAGCGGGCGGGGGCAGCCCCAGCATTTT CASGRGQPQHF
TRBJ1-2 . TRBV10-3 . TGTGCCATCAGTGAGGGCCGGGAAAGCAACTATGGCTACACCTTC CAISEGRESNYGYTF
TRBJ1-5 . TRBV6-1 . TGTGCCAGCAGTTCTCAAACAGGATATCAGCCCCAGCATTTT CASSSQTGYQPQHF
TRBJ1-2 . TRBV9 . TGTGCCAGCAGCGGGGAGTCAGGCTATGGCTACACCTTC CASSGESGYGYTF
TRBJ2-7 few TRBV7-2 . TGTGCCAGCAGCCCCGGGGTTACTTACGAGCAGTACTTC CASSPGVTYEQYF